Each of the 23 T cell receptor beta chains below was sequenced from the same sample in a study of siplizumab effects on memory and regulatory T cells. Data came from immunoSEQ multiplex PCR; TCRdb stores just in-frame clones and leaves some out. The table lists some 100,000 clones, 92% of them singletons, with approximately 0.75% in the top ten. The sample taken for sequencing was Tregs sorted from blood. The source of these receptors is a human donor in good health.

This chain uses TRBV7-6 with TRBJ2-1, with 7 bases that match TRBD2. CDR1 and CDR2 from the germline V gene are SGHVS and FNYEAQ. V gave up 8 bases and J gave up 5 bases; unmatched junction bases: 15. This CDR3 is built from 16 residues. In nucleotides, the CDR3 is TGTGCCAGCGGGGGATTCGGTGGACTAGGAAACAATGAGCAGTTCTTC. Translated: CASGGFGGLGNNEQFF.

The rearrangement joins TRBV2 to TRBJ2-1, with TRBD1 identical over 11 bases. The CDR3 covers 15 residues. V was pared by 6 bases and J by 7 bases, with 8 bases of the junction left unmatched. Germline CDR1 and CDR2: SNHLY and FYNNEI. CDR3 DNA: TGTGCCAGCAGCCTGGACAGGGGGCCAGGGAATGAGCAGTTCTTC. Protein product: CASSLDRGPGNEQFF.

The chain joins TRBV30 to TRBJ2-5, with a weak D call TRBD2 (5 bases). This CDR3 spans 11 amino acids. V lost 5 bases to trimming and J lost 6 bases, with 10 bases between them. Germline V gene data show CDR1 as GTSNPN and CDR2 as SVGIG (reference sequence). CDR3 residues: CAWDVAKTQYF. The CDR3 DNA sequence: TGTGCCTGGGACGTAGCGAAGACCCAGTACTTC.

The genes are TRBV20-1 and TRBJ2-7; D possibly corresponds to TRBD1 (5 bases). Deletions cut 3 bases from V and 3 bases from J, with 6 bases between. Germline-derived CDR1 and CDR2 are DFQATT and SNEGSKA (reference sequence). The CDR3 contains 11 residues. The CDR3 nucleotides are TGCAGTGCTAGTCAGGGCTACGAGCAGTACTTC. Its translation: CSASQGYEQYF.

The V gene is TRBV11-1, the J gene TRBJ1-1, with D uncertain. The CDR3 extends over 12 amino acids. Trimming shortened V by 3 bases and J by 7 bases, and 9 bases separated the two germline ends. Germline CDR1 is SGHAT and CDR2 is FQDESV (reference sequence). The CDR3 nucleotides are TGTGCCAGCAGCTTCCGTTTCGGTGAAGCTTTCTTT. Translation gives CASSFRFGEAFF. Full variable domain (missing parts from reference TRBV11-1 and TRBJ1-1): EAEVAQSPRYKITEKSQAVAFWCDPISGHATLYWYRQILGQGPELLVQFQDESVVDDSQLPKDRFSAERLKGVDSTLKIQPAELGDSAMYLCASSFRFGEAFFGQGTRLTVV.

The chain is built from TRBV2 and TRBJ1-5, with D maybe TRBD1 (5 bases). The CDR3 extends over 13 amino acids. The germline gives CDR1 SNHLY, CDR2 FYNNEI. The CDR3 loop reads CATRGRGNQPQHF. DNA of the CDR3: TGTGCGACGAGGGGAAGGGGCAATCAGCCCCAGCATTTT.

This clone was seen a handful of times. This chain connects TRBV30 to TRBJ2-7; D possibly matches TRBD1 or TRBD2 (5 bases each). V shed 2 bases and J shed 7 bases, with 24 bases lying between them. The CDR3 is 16 amino acids. Germline CDR1 is GTSNPN and CDR2 is SVGIG (reference sequence). The CDR3 DNA reads TGTGCCTGGAGTCCCTCAGGCAAGGGGTCCTGGGGGGAGCAGTACTTC. Amino acids: CAWSPSGKGSWGEQYF.

The chain links TRBV7-8 to TRBJ1-1; no clear D. V was clipped by 3 bases and J by 4 bases, with 9 bases between them. The germline CDR1 and CDR2 sequences are SGHVS and FQNEAQ. The CDR3 contains 13 residues. The CDR3 region is CASSLLRVTEAFF. In DNA form, the CDR3 reads TGTGCCAGCAGCTTGTTGAGGGTCACTGAAGCTTTCTTT.

This chain uses TRBV4-1 with TRBJ1-1; 9 positions match TRBD1. The V segment lost 1 base and the J segment 4 bases; nucleotides outside the gene matches: 7. The CDR3 runs to 16 residues. The germline V gene has CDR1 MGHRA and CDR2 YSYEKL. DNA for the CDR3: TGCGCCAGCAGCCAAGTGCCCTCGACAGGGGGCACTGAAGCTTTCTTT. Translation: CASSQVPSTGGTEAFF.

This chain connects TRBV19 to TRBJ2-5, with a weak D call TRBD2 (6 bases). The germline V gene has CDR1 LNHDA and CDR2 SQIVND (reference sequence). The CDR3 covers 13 residues. The V end was cut by 7 bases, the J end by 5 bases, with 14 bases between. CDR3 loop: CASTQRRGETQYF. The CDR3 bases are TGTGCCAGTACCCAGAGGAGGGGCGAGACCCAGTACTTC. The variable domain in full, with the rest retrieved from reference TRBV19 and TRBJ2-5, is DGGITQSPKYLFRKEGQNVTLSCEQNLNHDAMYWYRQDPGQGLRLIYYSQIVNDFQKGDIAEGYSVSREKKESFPLTVTSAQKNPTAFYLCASTQRRGETQYFGPGTRLLVL.

The V and J genes are TRBV4-1 and TRBJ2-7; TRBD1 matches 10 bases. The CDR3 extends over 19 amino acids. V was clipped by 5 bases and J by 2 bases; unmatched bases: 18. The germline gives CDR1 MGHRA, CDR2 YSYEKL. The CDR3 protein is CASSFKTGQGSSSTYEQYF. The CDR3 nucleotides are TGCGCCAGCAGCTTCAAGACGGGACAGGGGTCATCCTCTACCTACGAGCAGTACTTC.

The rearrangement joins TRBV19 to TRBJ2-5; 8 bases agree with TRBD2. CDR3 length equals 15 residues. J was trimmed by 4 bases and V by 5 bases; bases with no gene match: 9. Germline V gives CDR1 LNHDA, CDR2 SQIVND (reference sequence). The CDR3 spells CASSPRGGIVETQYF. The CDR3, as DNA: TGTGCCAGTAGTCCCCGGGGGGGGATAGTAGAGACCCAGTACTTC.

V is TRBV12-5 and J is TRBJ2-2; TRBD2 matches at 7 bases. CDR1 is LGHNT, CDR2 FRNRAP, per germline. The CDR3 spans 16 residues. V was pared by 0 bases and J by 4 bases, with 5 bases of the junction left unmatched. The CDR3 DNA is TGTGCTAGTGGTTTGGTCTTCTCTAGCGGCACCGGGGAGCTGTTTTTT. Encoded protein: CASGLVFSSGTGELFF. The whole variable domain, remainder taken from reference TRBV12-5 and TRBJ2-2, is DARVTQTPRHKVTEMGQEVTMRCQPILGHNTVFWYRQTMMQGLELLAYFRNRAPLDDSGMPKDRFSAEMPDATLATLKIQPSEPRDSAVYFCASGLVFSSGTGELFFGEGSRLTVL.

The V gene is TRBV5-1, the J gene TRBJ2-3; D is possibly TRBD2 (5 bases). Germline CDR1 is SGHRS and CDR2 is YFSETQ. There are 17 residues in the CDR3. V was pared by 0 bases and J by 1 base, with 15 bases between. CDR3 residues: CASSLGVSGSGTDTQYF. The CDR3 DNA sequence: TGCGCCAGCAGCTTGGGCGTGTCGGGGAGTGGCACAGATACGCAGTATTTT.

The genes are TRBV29-1 and TRBJ2-3; 9 bases map to TRBD2. The ends lost 3 bases at V and 5 bases at J; junction bases unmatched: 9. In germline, CDR1 is SQVTM, CDR2 ANQGSEA. The CDR3 length is 15 residues. The CDR3 loop reads CSVEASGNPGDTQYF. For the CDR3, the DNA is TGCAGCGTTGAGGCTAGCGGGAATCCAGGAGATACGCAGTATTTT.

CDR3 in amino acids: CSVTGPYEQYF. DNA for the CDR3: TGCAGTGTGACGGGGCCCTACGAGCAGTACTTC. This sequence joins TRBV20-1 and TRBJ2-7, with D perhaps given as TRBD1 or TRBD2 (5 bases each). Germline V lookup: CDR1 DFQATT, CDR2 SNEGSKA (reference sequence). The V end lost 7 bases, the J end lost 2 bases, and 9 bases lay between the germline ends. The CDR3 loop spans 11 amino acids.

The chain couples TRBV5-1 to TRBJ1-1; D unclear. V was pared by 2 bases and J by 1 base, with 9 bases between. The CDR3 sequence is 14 residues long. Germline assignment: CDR1 SGHRS and CDR2 YFSETQ. The CDR3 DNA follows: TGCGCCAGCAGCTTTAGGGCAGGGAACACTGAAGCTTTCTTT. As protein: CASSFRAGNTEAFF.

The V and J genes are TRBV6-5 and TRBJ2-7, with D maybe TRBD1 (6 bases). The CDR3 consists of 15 residues. CDR1 and CDR2 from the germline V gene are MNHEY and SVGAGI. The V and J ends lost 6 bases and 0 bases respectively, with 15 bases between them. The CDR3 DNA follows: TGTGCCAGCAGAAGGACAGCCTTTAGCTCCTACGAGCAGTACTTC. Encoded protein: CASRRTAFSSYEQYF.

The J gene is TRBJ1-5, the V gene TRBV19; D gene uncertain. This CDR3 has 17 residues. Deletions cut 3 bases from V and 0 bases from J, with 15 bases between. The germline V gene encodes CDR1 LNHDA and CDR2 SQIVND (reference sequence). CDR3 in DNA: TGTGCCAGTAGTATTTGGGCAGGCACATATAGCAATCAGCCCCAGCATTTT. Translating it yields CASSIWAGTYSNQPQHF.

V usage is TRBV4-1 and J usage is TRBJ2-1; D remains ambiguous. The CDR3 is 16 amino acids. Germline V lookup: CDR1 MGHRA, CDR2 YSYEKL. V lost 5 bases and J 5 bases, leaving 19 bases between the germline ends. The CDR3 here is CASSDFRLKVNNEQFF. The CDR3 region has the DNA TGCGCCAGCAGCGACTTCCGGCTGAAGGTTAACAATGAGCAGTTCTTC.

The V call is TRBV14, the J call TRBJ2-1; D is possibly TRBD1 (6 bases). This CDR3 spans 14 amino acids. The germline V gene has CDR1 SGHDN and CDR2 FVKESK. Trimming cost V 5 bases and J 2 bases, with 10 bases left between them. CDR3 nucleotides: TGTGCCAGCAGCGGACAGTCAGCCTACAATGAGCAGTTCTTC. It encodes CASSGQSAYNEQFF. The full variable domain, rest sourced from reference TRBV14 and TRBJ2-1, is EAGVTQFPSHSVIEKGQTVTLRCDPISGHDNLYWYRRVMGKEIKFLLHFVKESKQDESGMPNNRFLAERTGGTYSTLKVQPAELEDSGVYFCASSGQSAYNEQFFGPGTRLTVL.

This chain links TRBV5-4 with TRBJ2-1, with D perhaps TRBD1 or TRBD2 (5 bases each). CDR3 size: 15 residues. The V and J ends lost 4 bases and 9 bases respectively, with 20 bases between them. CDR1 SGHNT and CDR2 YYREEE come from the germline V gene (reference sequence). In nucleotides, the CDR3 is TGTGCCAGCAGCCCGGCGGGCAGGGATATAGGTGAGCAGTTCTTC. This gives the protein CASSPAGRDIGEQFF.

The J gene is TRBJ2-1, the V gene TRBV18, with 7 bases lining up with TRBD1. The V segment lost 2 bases and the J segment 2 bases; nucleotides outside the gene matches: 3. The CDR3 is 15 amino acids. Germline V gene sequence: CDR1 KGHSH, CDR2 LQKENI. Here the CDR3 reads CASSPRDRAYNEQFF. The CDR3 DNA follows: TGTGCCAGCTCACCAAGGGACAGAGCCTACAATGAGCAGTTCTTC.